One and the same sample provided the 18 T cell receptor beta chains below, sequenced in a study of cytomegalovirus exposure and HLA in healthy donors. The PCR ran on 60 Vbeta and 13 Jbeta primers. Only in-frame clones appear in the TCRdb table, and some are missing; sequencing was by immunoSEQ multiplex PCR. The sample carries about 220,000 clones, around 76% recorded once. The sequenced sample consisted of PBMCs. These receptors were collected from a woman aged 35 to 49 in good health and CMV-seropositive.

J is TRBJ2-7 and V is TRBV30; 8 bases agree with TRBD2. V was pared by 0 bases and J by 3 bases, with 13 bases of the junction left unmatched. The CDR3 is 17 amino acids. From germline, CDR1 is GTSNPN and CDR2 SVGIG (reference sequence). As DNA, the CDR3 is TGTGCCTGGAGTGTACCAAGGGAGCGGGAGCCCGTCTACGAGCAGTACTTC. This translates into CAWSVPREREPVYEQYF.

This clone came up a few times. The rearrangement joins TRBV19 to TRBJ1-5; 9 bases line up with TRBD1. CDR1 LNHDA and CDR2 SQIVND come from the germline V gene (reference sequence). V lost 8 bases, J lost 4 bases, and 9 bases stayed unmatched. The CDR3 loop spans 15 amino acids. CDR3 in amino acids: CASHGTGSGNQPQHF. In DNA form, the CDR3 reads TGTGCCAGTCACGGGACAGGGAGCGGGAATCAGCCCCAGCATTTT.

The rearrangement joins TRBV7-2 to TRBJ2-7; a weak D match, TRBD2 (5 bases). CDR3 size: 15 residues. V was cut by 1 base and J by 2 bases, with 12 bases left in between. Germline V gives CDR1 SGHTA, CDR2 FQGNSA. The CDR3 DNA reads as TGTGCCAGCAGCTTAGTCTCCGGGAATACCTACGAGCAGTACTTC. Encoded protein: CASSLVSGNTYEQYF.

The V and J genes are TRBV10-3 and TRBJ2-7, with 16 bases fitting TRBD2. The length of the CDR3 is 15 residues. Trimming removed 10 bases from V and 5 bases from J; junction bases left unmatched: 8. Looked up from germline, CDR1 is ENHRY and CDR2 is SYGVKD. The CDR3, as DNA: TGTGCCACGGGACTAGCGGGAGGGAGTAATCACGAGCAGTACTTC. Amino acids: CATGLAGGSNHEQYF.

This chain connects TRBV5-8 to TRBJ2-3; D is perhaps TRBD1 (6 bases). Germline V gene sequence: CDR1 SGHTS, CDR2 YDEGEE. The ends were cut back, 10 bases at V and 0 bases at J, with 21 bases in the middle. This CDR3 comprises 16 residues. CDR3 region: CAFTGNGVSSTDTQYF. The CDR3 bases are TGTGCCTTCACAGGGAACGGAGTTTCTAGCACAGATACGCAGTATTTT.

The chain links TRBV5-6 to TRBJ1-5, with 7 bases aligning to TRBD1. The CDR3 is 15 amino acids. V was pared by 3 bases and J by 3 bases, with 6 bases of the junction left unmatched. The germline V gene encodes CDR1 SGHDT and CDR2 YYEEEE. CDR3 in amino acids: CASSSSGQDNQPQHF. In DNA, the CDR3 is TGTGCCAGCAGCTCCTCAGGACAGGACAATCAGCCCCAGCATTTT.

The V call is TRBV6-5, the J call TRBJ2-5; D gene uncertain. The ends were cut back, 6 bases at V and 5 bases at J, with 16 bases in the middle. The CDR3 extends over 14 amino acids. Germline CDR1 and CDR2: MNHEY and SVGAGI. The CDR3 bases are TGTGCCAGCAGGGCTTCTCTAGGATTGGAGACCCAGTACTTC. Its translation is CASRASLGLETQYF.

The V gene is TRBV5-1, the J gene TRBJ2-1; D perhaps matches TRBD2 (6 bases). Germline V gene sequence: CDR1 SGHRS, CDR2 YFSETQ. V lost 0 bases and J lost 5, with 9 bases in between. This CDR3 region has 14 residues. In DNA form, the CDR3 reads TGCGCCAGCAGCTTGGTCGGGAGAGACAATGAGCAGTTCTTC. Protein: CASSLVGRDNEQFF.

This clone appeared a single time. CDR3 loop: CASSLVTGRNTGELFF. In nucleotides, the CDR3 is TGTGCCAGCAGCTTAGTTACAGGGAGGAACACCGGGGAGCTGTTTTTT. The rearrangement uses TRBV7-2 and TRBJ2-2; D might be TRBD1 (6 bases). CDR3 length equals 16 residues. Germline V gene lookup returns CDR1 SGHTA and CDR2 FQGNSA. Trimming removed 1 base at V and 1 base at J, with 10 bases between.

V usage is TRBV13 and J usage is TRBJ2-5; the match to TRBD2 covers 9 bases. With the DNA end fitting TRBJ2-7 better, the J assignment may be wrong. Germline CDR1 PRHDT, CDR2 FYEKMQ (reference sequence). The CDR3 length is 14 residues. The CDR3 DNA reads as TGTGCCAGCAGATACGGGACTAGCACCTACGAGCAGTACTTC. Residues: CASRYGTSTYEQYF.

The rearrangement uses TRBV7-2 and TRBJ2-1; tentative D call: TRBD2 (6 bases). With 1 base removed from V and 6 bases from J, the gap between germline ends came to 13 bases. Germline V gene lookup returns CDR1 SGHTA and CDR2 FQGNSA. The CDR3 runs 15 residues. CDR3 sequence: CASSLVAGKANEQFF. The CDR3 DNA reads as TGTGCCAGCAGCTTAGTTGCGGGGAAGGCCAATGAGCAGTTCTTC.

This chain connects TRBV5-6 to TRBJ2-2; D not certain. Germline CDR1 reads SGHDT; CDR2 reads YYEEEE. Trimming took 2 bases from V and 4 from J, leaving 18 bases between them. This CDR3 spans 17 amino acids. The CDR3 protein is CASSFLTGEGVTGELFF. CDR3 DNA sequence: TGTGCCAGCAGCTTCCTGACTGGCGAAGGAGTCACCGGGGAGCTGTTTTTT.

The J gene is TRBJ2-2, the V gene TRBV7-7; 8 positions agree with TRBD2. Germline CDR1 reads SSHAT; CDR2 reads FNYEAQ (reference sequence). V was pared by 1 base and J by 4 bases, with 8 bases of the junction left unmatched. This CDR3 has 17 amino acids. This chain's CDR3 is CASSLDKAGVITGELFF. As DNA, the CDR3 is TGTGCCAGCAGCTTAGATAAAGCGGGGGTGATCACCGGGGAGCTGTTTTTT.

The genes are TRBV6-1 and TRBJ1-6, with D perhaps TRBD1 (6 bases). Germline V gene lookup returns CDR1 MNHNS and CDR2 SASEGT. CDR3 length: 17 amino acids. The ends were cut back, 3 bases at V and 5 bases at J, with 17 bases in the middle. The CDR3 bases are TGTGCCAGCAGTGACTTACTTGGGGGGGCGGATAATTCACCCCTCCACTTT. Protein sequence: CASSDLLGGADNSPLHF.

CDR3 DNA sequence: TGTGCCAGCTCACTCGCCTACAATGAGCAGTTCTTC. Translating gives CASSLAYNEQFF. This chain links TRBV18 with TRBJ2-1; D is ambiguous. The germline CDR1 and CDR2 sequences are KGHSH and LQKENI. V gave up 4 bases and J gave up 2 bases, with 3 bases separating them. CDR3 length: 12 amino acids. The whole variable domain, filled in from reference TRBV18 and TRBJ2-1, reads NAGVMQNPRHLVRRRGQEARLRCSPMKGHSHVYWYRQLPEEGLKFMVYLQKENIIDESGMPKERFSAEFPKEGPSILRIQQVVRGDSAAYFCASSLAYNEQFFGPGTRLTVL.

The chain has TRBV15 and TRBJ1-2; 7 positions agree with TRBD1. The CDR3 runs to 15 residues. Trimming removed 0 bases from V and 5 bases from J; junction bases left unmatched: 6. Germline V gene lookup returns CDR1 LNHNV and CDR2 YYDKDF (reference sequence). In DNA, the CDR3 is TGTGCCACCAGCAGAGACAATCAGGGGGGATATGGCTACACCTTC. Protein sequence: CATSRDNQGGYGYTF.

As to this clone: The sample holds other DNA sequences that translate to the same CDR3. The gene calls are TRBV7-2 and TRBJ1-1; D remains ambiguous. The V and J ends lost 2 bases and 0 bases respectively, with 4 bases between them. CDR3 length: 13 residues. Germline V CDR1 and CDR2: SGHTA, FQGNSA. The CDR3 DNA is TGTGCCAGCAGCTTACTTATGAACACTGAAGCTTTCTTT. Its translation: CASSLLMNTEAFF.

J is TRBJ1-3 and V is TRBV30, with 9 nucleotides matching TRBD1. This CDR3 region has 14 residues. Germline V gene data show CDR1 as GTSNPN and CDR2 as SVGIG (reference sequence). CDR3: CAATGGLGGNTIYF. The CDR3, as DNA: TGTGCTGCGACAGGGGGATTGGGCGGAAACACCATATATTTT.